Listed here is a single T cell receptor beta chain. These data come from a study of patients and donors after allogeneic stem cell transplantation. TCRdb itself ran the RT-PCR reads through MiXCR, one entry per CDR3 protein. The table records approximately 200,000 distinct CDR3 sequences, roughly two fifths of them present only once. The source of this sequence is a human donor who was either an allogeneic HSCT recipient or a stem cell or donor lymphocyte infusion donor (not recorded which). It is not recorded whose cells these are; they may come from a transplant donor. Source material: blood, either unsorted or a sorted T cell fraction (not recorded which).

In nucleotides, the CDR3 is TGTGCCAGCAGCCATGGACCGGGACAGTCGCAACGTCAGGGTTCGAACTATGGCTACACCTTC. This gives the protein CASSHGPGQSQRQGSNYGYTF. The chain recombines TRBV7-6 with TRBJ1-2, with 7 positions matching TRBD1. V gave up 5 bases and J gave up 2 bases; unmatched junction bases: 26. The CDR3 totals 21 residues. The germline CDR1 and CDR2 sequences are SGHVS and FNYEAQ.